Sequencing of this T cell receptor beta chain was carried out in a study of T cells in tuberculosis. Study-wide results and limits: Using the GMM-specific repertoire gave about 84% accuracy versus 70% with motifs. Samples were chosen by availability of cryopreserved specimens.

A note on this clone: Its antigen is unidentified.

The data were produced by immunoSEQ multiplex PCR, yet TCRdb's version contains in-frame clones alone and is incomplete. The sample includes 35,000 to 45,000 clones, 94% seen only once; the top ten take 9.5% to 13%. Specimen: PBMCs. The receptor was derived from a donor aged 10 to 29 with latent tuberculosis or without tuberculosis infection. Some clones in this sample may be carry-over from other donors' samples.

The CDR3 bases are TGCGCCAGCAGCACCACCCCAGGGGTCCGAGGGGGCTACACCTTC. Protein sequence: CASSTTPGVRGGYTF. The chain carries TRBV5-1 and TRBJ1-2; maybe TRBD1 (6 bases). CDR3 length equals 15 residues. CDR1 and CDR2 from the germline V gene are SGHRS and YFSETQ. Trimming cost V 4 bases and J 8 bases, with 21 bases left between them.